The 32 T cell receptor beta chains in this list originate from one sample, sequenced in a study of shared clonotypes between healthy human individuals. Here immunoSEQ multiplex PCR was the method, and the copy in TCRdb shows in-frame clones only, minus some. The sample records some 95,000 clones, 68% being singletons. Material: memory CD8+ T cells sorted from blood. Subset of the sample: CD45RO+ cells pooled with CCR7-negative TemRA cells. All receptors derive from a man younger than 45 in good health.

The table lists this clone with a count of one. The chain combines TRBV30 with TRBJ1-5; D ambiguous. Germline CDR1 and CDR2: GTSNPN and SVGIG (reference sequence). The CDR3 runs 13 residues. Trimming shortened V by 2 bases and J by 4 bases, and 9 bases separated the two germline ends. As DNA, the CDR3 is TGTGCCTGGAGTCACGGGGATAATCAGCCCCAGCATTTT. This gives the protein CAWSHGDNQPQHF.

This clone turned up a few times. The chain uses TRBV5-6 and TRBJ1-5; maybe TRBD1 (5 bases). V lost 4 bases to trimming and J lost 11 bases, with 16 bases between them. Germline values: CDR1 SGHDT, CDR2 YYEEEE. This CDR3 comprises 13 residues. The CDR3 DNA reads TGTGCCAGCAGCCCCTTTTTGGGGGATTCCCAGCATTTT. It is translated as CASSPFLGDSQHF.

The gene calls are TRBV6-5 and TRBJ2-7, with 7 bases identical to TRBD2. After removal of 4 bases from V and 4 bases from J, the junction contained 4 bases not matched to a gene. The CDR3 length is 13 residues. Germline assignment: CDR1 MNHEY and CDR2 SVGAGI. The CDR3 nucleotides read TGTGCCAGCAGTTTCCTAGCGGCATACGAGCAGTACTTC. Amino acids: CASSFLAAYEQYF.

The J gene is TRBJ2-1, the V gene TRBV14; possible D gene TRBD1, 5 bases. Trimming cost V 4 bases and J 4 bases, with 17 bases left between them. The CDR3 totals 16 residues. In germline, CDR1 is SGHDN, CDR2 FVKESK. The CDR3 sequence: CASSPTIQGLYNEQFF. The CDR3 DNA sequence: TGTGCCAGCAGCCCAACCATCCAGGGCCTTTACAATGAGCAGTTCTTC.

The chain links TRBV29-1 to TRBJ2-5, with unresolved D. Germline CDR1 and CDR2: SQVTM and ANQGSEA. Trimming pared 2 bases from V and 0 bases from J, leaving 19 bases between. CDR3 length: 17 residues. The CDR3, as DNA: TGCAGCGTTGAATATTGGGCAGGCCGAAAGTACCAAGAGACCCAGTACTTC. Translation gives CSVEYWAGRKYQETQYF.

The chain links TRBV27 to TRBJ2-1; a possible D gene is TRBD2 (5 bases). The V and J ends lost 5 bases and 6 bases respectively, with 17 bases between them. CDR1 MNHEY and CDR2 SMNVEV come from the germline V gene (reference sequence). The length of the CDR3 is 15 residues. The CDR3 sequence: CASSRGFSVFNEQFF. CDR3 nucleotides: TGTGCCAGCAGTCGGGGTTTTTCAGTTTTCAATGAGCAGTTCTTC.

The genes are TRBV10-2 and TRBJ2-6, with D possibly TRBD1 on 5 matching bases. The CDR3 covers 15 residues. In germline, CDR1 is WSHSY, CDR2 SAAADI. The germline V and J ends were trimmed by 2 bases and 4 bases, with 9 bases remaining between them. The DNA of the CDR3 is TGCGCCAGCAGTGAGGCAGGGCCCGGGGCCAACGTCCTGACTTTC. Translation gives CASSEAGPGANVLTF.

The V and J genes are TRBV4-3 and TRBJ2-5; 7 positions match TRBD1. The CDR3 is 13 residues long. Germline CDR1 is LGHNA and CDR2 is YSLEER. V gave up 3 bases and J gave up 2 bases; unmatched junction bases: 0. The CDR3 nucleotides are TGCGCCAGCAGCCAGGACAGGCAAGAGACCCAGTACTTC. This sequence encodes CASSQDRQETQYF.

V is TRBV7-2 and J is TRBJ1-2; the D gene is possibly TRBD1 (5 bases). Germline V gives CDR1 SGHTA, CDR2 FQGNSA. The CDR3 is 13 amino acids. The V end was cut by 0 bases, the J end by 7 bases, with 9 bases between. The CDR3: CASSLAQGSGYTF. The CDR3 DNA reads TGTGCCAGCAGCTTAGCGCAGGGAAGTGGCTACACCTTC.

The chain uses TRBV5-5 and TRBJ2-7; D assignment may be TRBD1 or TRBD2 (5 bases each). Trimming pared 2 bases from V and 2 bases from J, leaving 17 bases between. Germline V gene data show CDR1 as SGHKS and CDR2 as YYEKEE (reference sequence). This CDR3 comprises 16 residues. The CDR3: CASSFDRGANTYEQYF. In nucleotides, the CDR3 is TGTGCCAGCAGCTTCGATCGAGGGGCCAATACCTACGAGCAGTACTTC.

The table lists this clone with a few counts. The chain has TRBV5-5 and TRBJ2-7; perhaps TRBD1 as D (7 bases). The CDR3 covers 14 residues. V lost 4 bases to trimming and J lost 1 base, with 12 bases between them. Germline V CDR1 and CDR2: SGHKS, YYEKEE (reference sequence). This CDR3 is CASSVEGASYEQYF. Here the CDR3 DNA reads TGTGCCAGCAGCGTGGAGGGGGCGTCCTACGAGCAGTACTTC.

This clone has ten or more counts. The chain has TRBV9 and TRBJ2-1; 12 bases line up with TRBD1. Trimming cost V 3 bases and J 8 bases; bases outside gene matches: 9. The CDR3 spans 16 residues. Germline CDR1 is SGDLS and CDR2 is YYNGEE. In DNA, the CDR3 is TGTGCCAGCAGCGGCGGAGGGGACAGGGGGCTTGATGAGCAGTTCTTC. Its translation: CASSGGGDRGLDEQFF. The full variable domain, in which reference TRBV9 and TRBJ2-1 provide the parts outside the CDR3, is DSGVTQTPKHLITATGQRVTLRCSPRSGDLSVYWYQQSLDQGLQFLIQYYNGEERAKGNILERFSAQQFPDLHSELNLSSLELGDSALYFCASSGGGDRGLDEQFFGPGTRLTVL.

The chain has TRBV27 and TRBJ1-1; D call uncertain. There are 14 residues in the CDR3. Germline CDR1 MNHEY, CDR2 SMNVEV (reference sequence). Trimming removed 3 bases at V and 1 base at J, with 9 bases between. The CDR3 protein is CASSFGLPNTEAFF. For the CDR3, the DNA is TGTGCCAGCAGTTTTGGGCTCCCGAACACTGAAGCTTTCTTT.

The CDR3 DNA reads TGTGCCAGCAGTTTTCAGGGTGGAGGCGGGAGACAGTACTTC. This translates into CASSFQGGGGRQYF. The chain links TRBV5-4 to TRBJ2-7; 7 bases agree with TRBD2. Germline V CDR1 and CDR2: SGHNT, YYREEE (reference sequence). V lost 5 bases, J lost 10 bases, and 15 bases stayed unmatched. The CDR3 contains 14 residues.

Comment on this clone: Other nucleotide sequences from this sample produce the same CDR3. This chain uses TRBV27 with TRBJ2-7; D possibly corresponds to TRBD1 (5 bases). This CDR3 has 15 residues. Germline V CDR1 and CDR2: MNHEY, SMNVEV (reference sequence). V lost 2 bases to trimming and J lost 2 bases, with 13 bases between them. CDR3 in DNA: TGTGCCAGCAGTTTAAAGGGGCTGGGAACCTACGAGCAGTACTTC. Protein sequence: CASSLKGLGTYEQYF.

The J gene is TRBJ1-1, the V gene TRBV5-1; D possibly corresponds to TRBD1 (5 bases). V was shortened by 2 bases and J by 1 base, with 9 bases between the two germline ends. The CDR3 runs 14 residues. Germline values: CDR1 SGHRS, CDR2 YFSETQ. CDR3 DNA sequence: TGCGCCAGCAGCTTTTCAGGGACGAACACTGAAGCTTTCTTT. Amino acids: CASSFSGTNTEAFF.

V and J are TRBV5-1 and TRBJ2-7; TRBD1 is a possible D gene (6 bases). Germline V lookup: CDR1 SGHRS, CDR2 YFSETQ. The CDR3 extends over 18 amino acids. With 1 base removed from V and 3 bases from J, the gap between germline ends came to 23 bases. The CDR3 region has the DNA TGCGCCAGCAGCTTGAGGTCAGGGACAAACCTTATAGACTACGAGCAGTACTTC. It is translated as CASSLRSGTNLIDYEQYF.

V usage is TRBV4-3 and J usage is TRBJ2-3; TRBD2 matches 8 bases. With 4 bases clipped from V and 3 bases from J, the junction kept 9 bases outside the gene matches. CDR3 size: 16 residues. Germline CDR1 reads LGHNA; CDR2 reads YSLEER. As DNA, the CDR3 is TGCGCCAGCAGCCTCGGGGCGGGAGGAAGGACAGATACGCAGTATTTT. This translates into CASSLGAGGRTDTQYF.

The chain couples TRBV7-8 to TRBJ1-1; D gene ambiguous. The CDR3 sequence is 14 residues long. The germline V and J ends were trimmed by 1 base and 2 bases, with 8 bases remaining between them. Per the germline V gene, CDR1 is SGHVS and CDR2 is FQNEAQ. The CDR3 DNA is TGTGCCAGCAGCTTAGGGGTTGGAAACACTGAAGCTTTCTTT. This gives the protein CASSLGVGNTEAFF.

This clone was observed a handful of times. The V call is TRBV5-3, the J call TRBJ2-3; 12 positions agree with TRBD2. TRBV5-3 is designated an ORF whose function remains uncertain. The CDR3 runs 16 residues. Losses at the gene ends were 4 bases for V and 0 bases for J; bases not matched to a gene: 3. As DNA, the CDR3 is TGTGCCAGAAGCCCGGGGACTAGCGGGAGCACAGATACGCAGTATTTT. It yields the protein CARSPGTSGSTDTQYF.

This clone was counted between two and nine times. V and J are TRBV4-2 and TRBJ2-1, with 9 bases identical to TRBD1. Germline CDR1 reads LGHNA; CDR2 reads YNFKEQ. This CDR3 contains 16 residues. The V gene end was trimmed by 3 bases and the J gene end by 4 bases; junction bases not matched to a gene: 7. CDR3 sequence (DNA): TGTGCCAGCAGCCAGGAGGGACAGGGAGGATACAATGAGCAGTTCTTC. Its translation: CASSQEGQGGYNEQFF.

The gene calls are TRBV6-5 and TRBJ2-1; 12 nucleotides match TRBD1. The CDR3 is 15 amino acids. J gave up 9 bases and V 2 bases, and 5 bases lay outside the gene matches. Germline V gives CDR1 MNHEY, CDR2 SVGAGI. CDR3 sequence reads: CASSYVGTGGGEQFF. In DNA form, the CDR3 reads TGTGCCAGCAGTTACGTTGGGACAGGGGGCGGTGAGCAGTTCTTC.

The chain links TRBV15 to TRBJ1-4; 7 nucleotides line up with TRBD1. Trimming removed 4 bases from V and 8 bases from J; junction bases left unmatched: 10. The germline CDR1 and CDR2 sequences are LNHNV and YYDKDF (reference sequence). CDR3 size: 15 residues. CDR3: CATSKTGTVEEKLFF. The CDR3 DNA reads as TGTGCCACCAGCAAGACCGGGACAGTTGAGGAAAAACTGTTTTTT.

The chain has TRBV5-5 and TRBJ1-2; TRBD1 aligns across 7 bases. CDR1 and CDR2 (germline): SGHKS, YYEKEE (reference sequence). V gave up 6 bases and J gave up 2 bases; unmatched junction bases: 4. This CDR3 is 13 amino acids long. The CDR3 DNA reads TGTGCCAGCAACCCGACAGGGAACTATGGCTACACCTTC. As protein: CASNPTGNYGYTF.

The chain employs TRBV11-3 and TRBJ2-2; D is uncertain. The CDR3 has 16 residues. Trimming left V 0 bases short and J 1 base short, with 9 bases between. Germline V CDR1 and CDR2: SGHNT, YENEEA. The CDR3 loop is CASSLEGPENTGELFF. DNA for the CDR3: TGTGCCAGCAGCTTAGAAGGGCCTGAGAACACCGGGGAGCTGTTTTTT.

This clone was recorded a few times. Other DNA sequences in the same sample also yield this CDR3. The chain couples TRBV6-5 to TRBJ2-7; TRBD2 matches 8 bases. Looked up from germline, CDR1 is MNHEY and CDR2 is SVGAGI. CDR3 length: 12 residues. With 6 bases clipped from V and 2 bases from J, the junction kept 0 bases outside the gene matches. CDR3 sequence reads: CASRGLAYEQYF. The DNA of the CDR3 is TGTGCCAGCAGGGGACTAGCCTACGAGCAGTACTTC.

The chain has TRBV7-6 and TRBJ2-7; D unclear. The CDR3 contains 15 residues. In germline, CDR1 is SGHVS, CDR2 FNYEAQ. Trimming left V 7 bases short and J 0 bases short, with 16 bases between. CDR3 DNA sequence: TGTGCCAGCACCCCCGTGGCCGCGAGCTCCTACGAGCAGTACTTC. It yields the protein CASTPVAASSYEQYF.

The V and J genes are TRBV4-3 and TRBJ2-5; D might be TRBD2 (6 bases). Germline CDR1 is LGHNA and CDR2 is YSLEER. V was clipped by 4 bases and J by 5 bases, with 17 bases between them. CDR3 length equals 15 residues. The CDR3 sequence: CASSPNTIGGETQYF. Written as DNA, the CDR3 is TGCGCCAGCAGCCCTAACACGATAGGAGGGGAGACCCAGTACTTC.

This clone was counted ten times or more. Other DNA sequences in this sample translate to the same CDR3. The chain links TRBV28 to TRBJ2-7; D unclear. The CDR3 covers 12 residues. Germline assignment: CDR1 MDHEN and CDR2 SYDVKM. The V and J ends lost 1 base and 3 bases respectively, with 4 bases between them. CDR3 sequence: CASSLLNYEQYF. The CDR3 coding sequence is TGTGCCAGCAGTTTATTGAACTACGAGCAGTACTTC.

V usage is TRBV5-1 and J usage is TRBJ2-7; 14 bases fit TRBD2. CDR1 and CDR2 (germline): SGHRS, YFSETQ. There are 15 residues in the CDR3. Germline trimming cut 4 bases from V and 6 bases from J; bases unmatched to any gene: 6. In DNA, the CDR3 is TGCGCCAGCAGCCCGGGACTAGCGGGAGTAGTCGAGCAGTACTTC. It translates to CASSPGLAGVVEQYF.

The chain combines TRBV5-3 with TRBJ2-1, with 7 bases that match TRBD2. TRBV5-3 is an open reading frame, and its role is uncertain. With 8 bases clipped from V and 7 bases from J, the junction kept 15 bases outside the gene matches. This CDR3 contains 15 residues. The CDR3 DNA reads as TGTGCCAGCAGTCCACCGGACGCGGGAGCTAATGAGCAGTTCTTC. It codes for CASSPPDAGANEQFF.

The CDR3 DNA sequence: TGCGCCAGCAGCCCCGGAGGGGCGGGACAAGAGACCCAGTACTTC. The encoded protein is CASSPGGAGQETQYF. The chain recombines TRBV5-1 with TRBJ2-5; D possibly corresponds to TRBD2 (6 bases). Trimming pared 4 bases from V and 2 bases from J, leaving 15 bases between. The germline CDR1 and CDR2 sequences are SGHRS and YFSETQ. The CDR3 totals 15 residues.